A single sample gave rise to the 13 T cell receptor beta chains below, sequenced in a study of T cell changes during pregnancy in multiple sclerosis. Profiling relied on immunoSEQ multiplex PCR, and the TCRdb table lists in-frame clones only, not all of them. The sample has about 79,000 clones; just over 90% are singletons. Sequences were derived from CD4+ T cells from peripheral blood mononuclear cells, sampled in the second trimester of pregnancy. These receptors all come from a female donor with multiple sclerosis, enrolled in a pregnancy study.

This clone was counted a single time. The chain carries TRBV5-1 and TRBJ2-1; 7 bases line up with TRBD2. V dropped 3 bases and J dropped 2; count of bases not matched to a gene: 2. The CDR3 extends over 14 amino acids. Germline values: CDR1 SGHRS, CDR2 YFSETQ. The CDR3, as DNA: TGCGCCAGCAGCTGGGAGGGGCCCTACAATGAGCAGTTCTTC. Residues: CASSWEGPYNEQFF.

The chain couples TRBV5-1 to TRBJ2-5; D may be TRBD2 (6 bases). This CDR3 has 15 residues. Germline V gene lookup returns CDR1 SGHRS and CDR2 YFSETQ. V lost 5 bases and J lost 5, with 19 bases in between. CDR3 bases: TGCGCCAGCAGTTCTCAACCGGGGGTCGCGGAGACCCAGTACTTC. It specifies CASSSQPGVAETQYF. Filled out from reference TRBV5-1 and TRBJ2-5, the complete variable domain reads KAGVTQTPRYLIKTRGQQVTLSCSPISGHRSVSWYQQTPGQGLQFLFEYFSETQRNKGNFPGRFSGRQFSNSRSEMNVSTLELGDSALYLCASSSQPGVAETQYFGPGTRLLVL.

This chain joins TRBV6-1 and TRBJ2-3; D is unresolved. The V gene lost 10 bases and the J gene lost 2 bases, with 13 bases spanning the gap. In germline, CDR1 is MNHNS, CDR2 SASEGT. The CDR3 is 13 residues long. The CDR3 DNA sequence: TGTGCCAACGCGTATCGAGCCACAGATACGCAGTATTTT. It codes for CANAYRATDTQYF.

This chain joins TRBV4-1 and TRBJ1-3; TRBD1 agrees at 8 bases. CDR3 length equals 14 residues. V lost 3 bases and J lost 2; bases outside the gene matches: 0. Germline assignment: CDR1 MGHRA and CDR2 YSYEKL. CDR3 sequence: CASSQTGAGNTIYF. CDR3 nucleotides: TGCGCCAGCAGCCAGACAGGGGCTGGAAACACCATATATTTT.

This chain connects TRBV27 to TRBJ2-1; possibly TRBD2 for D (5 bases). V gave up 5 bases and J gave up 10 bases, with 15 bases separating them. Germline V gene lookup returns CDR1 MNHEY and CDR2 SMNVEV (reference sequence). The CDR3 is 13 residues long. This CDR3 reads CASSTRGRVEQFF. CDR3 bases: TGTGCCAGCAGTACTAGAGGAAGGGTCGAGCAGTTCTTC.

This clone was recorded only once. The chain links TRBV6-1 to TRBJ2-7, with D hard to call. This CDR3 spans 15 amino acids. Trimming took 4 bases from V and 3 from J, leaving 16 bases between them. Germline CDR1 is MNHNS and CDR2 is SASEGT. The CDR3 loop reads CASSVQKTPLYEQYF. In DNA form, the CDR3 reads TGTGCCAGCAGTGTACAGAAGACACCCCTCTACGAGCAGTACTTC.

The J gene is TRBJ1-2, the V gene TRBV5-1; 12 nucleotides agree with TRBD1. Per the germline V gene, CDR1 is SGHRS and CDR2 is YFSETQ. The V gene end was trimmed by 7 bases and the J gene end by 4 bases; junction bases not matched to a gene: 17. The CDR3 length is 18 residues. CDR3 sequence: CASGGVSGTGGLSYGYTF. The CDR3 DNA reads TGCGCCAGCGGTGGGGTATCCGGGACAGGGGGCTTGAGCTATGGCTACACCTTC. Full variable domain (remainder filled in from reference TRBV5-1 and TRBJ1-2): KAGVTQTPRYLIKTRGQQVTLSCSPISGHRSVSWYQQTPGQGLQFLFEYFSETQRNKGNFPGRFSGRQFSNSRSEMNVSTLELGDSALYLCASGGVSGTGGLSYGYTFGSGTRLTVV.

The rearrangement joins TRBV19 to TRBJ2-7; D possibly corresponds to TRBD1 (5 bases). V was pared by 6 bases and J by 2 bases, with 20 bases between. Germline V gene sequence: CDR1 LNHDA, CDR2 SQIVND (reference sequence). The CDR3 is 16 residues long. For the CDR3, the DNA is TGTGCCAGTAGATATCGTTCCAGGGATCCCCCCTACGAGCAGTACTTC. Translated, it gives CASRYRSRDPPYEQYF.

V and J are TRBV6-5 and TRBJ2-7; 8 bases fit TRBD2. The CDR3 is made up of 16 amino acids. J was trimmed by 1 base and V by 1 base; bases with no gene match: 6. CDR1 is MNHEY, CDR2 SVGAGI, per germline. The CDR3 region is CASSYYGTRRSYEQYF. CDR3 sequence (DNA): TGTGCCAGCAGTTACTATGGGACTAGAAGGTCCTACGAGCAGTACTTC.

Of note for this clone: In this CDR3 the conserved last residue, phenylalanine or tryptophan, is missing, so a read error is likely. Because the CDR3's place on the DNA is in doubt, the DNA is left out and the CDR3 is given as listed by TCRdb. The V and J genes are TRBV5-6 and TRBJ1-2; the table's D gene call, TRBD1, was not cross checked with the DNA. From its first to its last residue, the CDR3 has 9 amino acids. Germline V lookup: CDR1 SGHDT, CDR2 YYEEEE. CDR3 sequence reads: CASSWGTGR.

In this sample, this clone turned up once. The rearrangement joins TRBV2 to TRBJ1-2, with 8 bases fitting TRBD1. CDR1 is SNHLY and CDR2 is FYNNEI in the germline V gene. V lost 7 bases, J lost 4 bases, and 8 bases stayed unmatched. The CDR3 has 14 amino acids. The chain's CDR3 is CASILQGARYGYTF. The CDR3 DNA reads as TGTGCCAGCATCCTCCAGGGGGCCCGCTATGGCTACACCTTC.

This clone has only a few counts. The chain joins TRBV7-6 to TRBJ2-5, with 10 positions matching TRBD2. Germline V gene data show CDR1 as SGHVS and CDR2 as FNYEAQ. V lost 4 bases to trimming and J lost 0 bases; unmatched junction nucleotides: 20. CDR3 length: 21 amino acids. This chain's CDR3 is CASSSPGGAGGPYGYQETQYF. For the CDR3, the DNA is TGTGCCAGCAGCTCTCCAGGGGGAGCGGGAGGGCCTTATGGGTACCAAGAGACCCAGTACTTC.

The chain uses TRBV27 and TRBJ2-6, with D uncertain. The germline CDR1 and CDR2 sequences are MNHEY and SMNVEV (reference sequence). Trimming shortened V by 6 bases and J by 2 bases, and 5 bases separated the two germline ends. The CDR3 has 13 amino acids. CDR3 sequence: CASSRAGANVLTF. Here the CDR3 DNA reads TGTGCCAGCAGCCGCGCTGGGGCCAACGTCCTGACTTTC.